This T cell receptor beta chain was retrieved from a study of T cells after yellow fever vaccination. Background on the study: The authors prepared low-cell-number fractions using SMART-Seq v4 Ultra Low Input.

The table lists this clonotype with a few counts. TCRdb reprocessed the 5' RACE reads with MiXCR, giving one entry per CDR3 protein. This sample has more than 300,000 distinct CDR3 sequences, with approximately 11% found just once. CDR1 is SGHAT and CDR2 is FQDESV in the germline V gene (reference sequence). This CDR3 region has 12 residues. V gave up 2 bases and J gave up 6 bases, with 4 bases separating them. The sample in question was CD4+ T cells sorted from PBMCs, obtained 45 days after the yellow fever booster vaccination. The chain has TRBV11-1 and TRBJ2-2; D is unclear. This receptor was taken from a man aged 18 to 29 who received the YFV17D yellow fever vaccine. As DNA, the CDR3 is TGTGCCAGCAGCTTAATTGCCGGGGAGCTGTTTTTT. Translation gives CASSLIAGELFF.